A single sample gave rise to the 26 T cell receptor beta chains below, sequenced in a study of blood T cell repertoires in COVID-19. Data came from immunoSEQ multiplex PCR; TCRdb stores just in-frame clones and leaves some out. The table includes approximately 90,000 clones, roughly 80% detected once. Sequenced input: peripheral blood. The source is a woman of 80 years or more with acute or convalescent COVID-19.

The chain recombines TRBV10-3 with TRBJ2-7; D is perhaps TRBD2 (6 bases). The CDR3 is 14 amino acids. Germline CDR1 reads ENHRY; CDR2 reads SYGVKD. Trimming shortened V by 10 bases and J by 0 bases, and 16 bases separated the two germline ends. The CDR3 nucleotides are TGTGCCACGAAACTGACTAGTAACTCCTACGAGCAGTACTTC. Translating it yields CATKLTSNSYEQYF.

The V and J genes are TRBV2 and TRBJ2-1; D call uncertain. From germline, CDR1 is SNHLY and CDR2 FYNNEI. V dropped 3 bases and J dropped 3 bases, with 12 bases sitting between them. The CDR3 is made up of 15 amino acids. CDR3 DNA: TGTGCCAGCAGTGAGGGCAGCACCTTCTACAATGAGCAGTTCTTC. Its protein product is CASSEGSTFYNEQFF.

The CDR3 loop is CASSVGGVASTDTQYF. CDR3 DNA sequence: TGTGCCAGCAGCGTAGGAGGAGTGGCTAGCACAGATACGCAGTATTTT. This sequence joins TRBV9 and TRBJ2-3; D remains unclear. The CDR3 sequence is 16 residues long. The germline V and J ends were trimmed by 0 bases and 0 bases, with 11 bases remaining between them. Per the germline V gene, CDR1 is SGDLS and CDR2 is YYNGEE.

V gene TRBV2 combines with J gene TRBJ1-4, with 7 bases fitting TRBD1. Germline lookup yields CDR1 SNHLY and CDR2 FYNNEI. V dropped 6 bases and J dropped 2; count of bases not matched to a gene: 6. The CDR3 is 15 amino acids. As DNA, the CDR3 is TGTGCCAGCAGGCATGACAGGGAGACTAATGAAAAACTGTTTTTT. Encoded protein: CASRHDRETNEKLFF. Drawing the rest from reference TRBV2 and TRBJ1-4, the complete variable domain is EPEVTQTPSHQVTQMGQEVILRCVPISNHLYFYWYRQILGQKVEFLVSFYNNEISEKSEIFDDQFSVERPDGSNFTLKIRSTKLEDSAMYFCASRHDRETNEKLFFGSGTQLSVL.

V usage is TRBV5-6 and J usage is TRBJ2-7; a possible D gene is TRBD1 (6 bases). The CDR3 extends over 14 amino acids. With 3 bases removed from V and 3 bases from J, the gap between germline ends came to 13 bases. Germline V lookup: CDR1 SGHDT, CDR2 YYEEEE. The CDR3 is CASSSPGHHYEQYF. CDR3 bases: TGTGCCAGCAGCTCTCCGGGACACCACTACGAGCAGTACTTC.

The genes are TRBV6-4 and TRBJ1-1; TRBD1 aligns across 8 bases. The CDR3 has 14 residues. Germline CDR1 reads MRHNA; CDR2 reads SNTAGT. The J segment lost 2 bases and the V segment lost 6 bases, leaving 5 bases of the junction unmatched. The chain's CDR3 is CASRSGTGNTEAFF. For the CDR3, the DNA is TGTGCCAGCAGATCCGGGACAGGCAACACTGAAGCTTTCTTT.

The chain joins TRBV27 to TRBJ1-6; D is possibly TRBD1 (5 bases). This CDR3 is built from 13 residues. The V and J ends lost 3 bases and 11 bases respectively, with 11 bases between them. Germline assignment: CDR1 MNHEY and CDR2 SMNVEV (reference sequence). The CDR3 DNA reads TGTGCCAGCAGTTTGGGTCAGGGCGCACCCCTCCACTTT. This sequence encodes CASSLGQGAPLHF.

The chain recombines TRBV29-1 with TRBJ2-2; TRBD1 might be the D (6 bases). The CDR3 consists of 13 residues. In germline, CDR1 is SQVTM, CDR2 ANQGSEA. Trimming left V 7 bases short and J 1 base short, with 10 bases between. As DNA, the CDR3 is TGCAGCGCCGAACAGGGGAACACCGGGGAGCTGTTTTTT. It codes for CSAEQGNTGELFF.

This clone was observed a single time. The gene calls are TRBV5-1 and TRBJ1-2; the match to TRBD1 covers 10 bases. The CDR3 contains 16 residues. The ends lost 4 bases at V and 5 bases at J; junction bases unmatched: 11. Germline CDR1 and CDR2: SGHRS and YFSETQ. The CDR3 protein is CASSRTGTGEGYGYTF. The CDR3 DNA is TGCGCCAGCAGCCGAACAGGGACAGGGGAGGGATATGGCTACACCTTC.

The gene calls are TRBV5-1 and TRBJ2-3; a weak D match, TRBD1 (7 bases). The CDR3 sequence is 16 residues long. V shed 2 bases and J shed 1 base, with 14 bases lying between them. Germline CDR1 and CDR2: SGHRS and YFSETQ. CDR3 bases: TGCGCCAGCAGCTTTGGAGGGGGCGCCGGCACAGATACGCAGTATTTT. Protein: CASSFGGGAGTDTQYF.

The chain recombines TRBV7-2 with TRBJ1-2; D possibly corresponds to TRBD1 (6 bases). Germline CDR1 and CDR2: SGHTA and FQGNSA. V was pared by 5 bases and J by 2 bases, with 15 bases between. CDR3 length equals 15 residues. The CDR3 sequence is CASSTRGGVNYGYTF. The CDR3 DNA reads as TGTGCCAGCAGCACAAGAGGGGGGGTCAACTATGGCTACACCTTC. Supplemented by reference TRBV7-2 and TRBJ1-2, the full variable domain reads GAGVSQSPSNKVTEKGKDVELRCDPISGHTALYWYRQSLGQGLEFLIYFQGNSAPDKSGLPSDRFSAERTGGSVSTLTIQRTQQEDSAVYLCASSTRGGVNYGYTFGSGTRLTVV.

The J gene is TRBJ1-6, the V gene TRBV19; 7 nucleotides line up with TRBD1. V trimming: 6 bases; J trimming: 5 bases; junction bases outside the gene matches: 7. Germline CDR1 and CDR2: LNHDA and SQIVND (reference sequence). The CDR3 has 15 residues. The CDR3: CASSERDRDNSPLHF. In DNA form, the CDR3 reads TGTGCCAGTAGCGAAAGGGACAGAGATAATTCACCCCTCCACTTT.

The J gene is TRBJ2-1, the V gene TRBV5-1; 15 bases fit TRBD2. The CDR3 loop spans 18 amino acids. CDR1 SGHRS and CDR2 YFSETQ come from the germline V gene. V lost 0 bases and J lost 6; bases outside the gene matches: 7. For the CDR3, the DNA is TGCGCCAGCAGCTTGGCTTCGGGACTAGCGGGAGGATCCAATGAGCAGTTCTTC. It specifies CASSLASGLAGGSNEQFF.

A single count supports this clone. V gene TRBV19 combines with J gene TRBJ2-1; TRBD2 aligns across 7 bases. Per germline, CDR1 LNHDA and CDR2 SQIVND (reference sequence). V lost 3 bases, J lost 0 bases, and 5 bases stayed unmatched. The CDR3 runs to 16 residues. In nucleotides, the CDR3 is TGTGCCAGTAGTATGGTCGGGGGGAGCTCCTACAATGAGCAGTTCTTC. Translation: CASSMVGGSSYNEQFF.

Only a few counts were recorded for this clone. The chain uses TRBV12-5 and TRBJ2-5; TRBD1 is a possible D gene (5 bases). This CDR3 is 15 amino acids long. The V gene's germline CDR1 is LGHNT and CDR2 FRNRAP. V lost 5 bases to trimming and J lost 4 bases, with 17 bases between them. CDR3 loop: CASGPTVGLGETQYF. CDR3 nucleotides: TGTGCTAGTGGTCCGACAGTGGGTCTGGGAGAGACCCAGTACTTC.

This rearrangement joins TRBV19 to TRBJ2-5, with D possibly matching TRBD1 (6 bases). Germline values: CDR1 LNHDA, CDR2 SQIVND (reference sequence). The CDR3 spans 16 residues. V lost 6 bases, J lost 0 bases, and 17 bases lay in between. CDR3 DNA: TGTGCCAGTAGATCCGGAGGACAGAGGTACCAAGAGACCCAGTACTTC. It encodes CASRSGGQRYQETQYF. Together with reference TRBV19 and TRBJ2-5, the CDR3 gives the full variable domain: DGGITQSPKYLFRKEGQNVTLSCEQNLNHDAMYWYRQDPGQGLRLIYYSQIVNDFQKGDIAEGYSVSREKKESFPLTVTSAQKNPTAFYLCASRSGGQRYQETQYFGPGTRLLVL.

This clone was found once. The gene calls are TRBV23-1 and TRBJ2-7, with D possibly TRBD2 on 5 matching bases. TRBV23-1 is assigned to the ORF class and has an uncertain function. The CDR3 loop spans 12 amino acids. The V and J ends lost 7 bases and 4 bases respectively, with 11 bases between them. CDR3 sequence (DNA): TGCGCCAGCAATAAGCGGACTTACGAGCAGTACTTC. This gives the protein CASNKRTYEQYF.

The chain couples TRBV12-3 or TRBV12-4 to TRBJ2-2; D is undetermined. The CDR3 is 11 amino acids. Trimming took 3 bases from V and 7 from J, leaving 3 bases between them. The CDR3 reads CASSFYGELFF. The CDR3 coding sequence is TGTGCCAGCAGTTTTTACGGGGAGCTGTTTTTT.

The chain carries TRBV9 and TRBJ2-7, with TRBD1 identical over 7 bases. V shed 0 bases, J shed 4 bases, and the junction held 4 bases outside the gene matches. Germline CDR1 is SGDLS and CDR2 is YYNGEE. The CDR3 runs 14 residues. The CDR3 loop reads CASSVGGTEYEQYF. As DNA, the CDR3 is TGTGCCAGCAGCGTAGGGGGGACAGAGTACGAGCAGTACTTC.

The count of this clone is one. The sample carries other DNA sequences with the same CDR3. The gene calls are TRBV6-5 and TRBJ1-3, with TRBD1 matching over 7 bases. After removal of 6 bases from V and 2 bases from J, the junction contained 1 base not matched to a gene. Germline V CDR1 and CDR2: MNHEY, SVGAGI. The CDR3 loop spans 13 amino acids. The DNA for the CDR3 is TGTGCCAGCAGACAGGGGCCTGGAAACACCATATATTTT. Protein sequence: CASRQGPGNTIYF.

This chain connects TRBV6-5 to TRBJ1-1, with TRBD1 identical over 9 bases. V was clipped by 6 bases and J by 5 bases; unmatched bases: 4. The CDR3 has 13 residues. Germline CDR1 MNHEY, CDR2 SVGAGI. CDR3 sequence: CASRGQGWTEAFF. The CDR3 coding sequence is TGTGCCAGCAGGGGACAGGGTTGGACTGAAGCTTTCTTT.

The rearrangement links TRBV3-1 (or the pseudogene TRBV3-2) to TRBJ2-3, with 10 bases lining up with TRBD2. The CDR3 runs 15 residues. Germline trimming cut 7 bases from V and 6 bases from J; bases unmatched to any gene: 10. Germline lookup yields CDR1 LGHDT and CDR2 YNNKEL (reference sequence). The CDR3 sequence is CASTLAGVLADTQYF. DNA of the CDR3: TGTGCCAGCACCCTAGCGGGAGTATTAGCGGATACGCAGTATTTT.

V is TRBV30 and J is TRBJ1-2; a possible D gene is TRBD1 (6 bases). Trimming took 2 bases from V and 4 from J, leaving 11 bases between them. The germline CDR1 and CDR2 sequences are GTSNPN and SVGIG (reference sequence). The CDR3 is 13 residues long. CDR3 residues: CAWSFGRGYGYTF. Here the CDR3 DNA reads TGTGCCTGGAGTTTTGGCAGGGGCTATGGCTACACCTTC.

The chain combines TRBV18 with TRBJ1-1, with D unresolved. The CDR3 runs 13 residues. In germline, CDR1 is KGHSH, CDR2 LQKENI. V was pared by 2 bases and J by 1 base, with 5 bases between. In nucleotides, the CDR3 is TGTGCCAGCTCACCAAACTCGAACACTGAAGCTTTCTTT. Residues: CASSPNSNTEAFF.

V usage is TRBV18 and J usage is TRBJ2-5, with 15 bases that match TRBD2. Germline CDR1 KGHSH, CDR2 LQKENI. The V segment lost 3 bases and the J segment 4 bases; nucleotides outside the gene matches: 6. The CDR3 totals 17 residues. The CDR3 here is CASSPRTSGGAGETQYF. As DNA, the CDR3 is TGTGCCAGCTCACCGCGGACTAGCGGGGGGGCCGGAGAGACCCAGTACTTC.

The V and J genes are TRBV5-1 and TRBJ2-5; 9 nucleotides align to TRBD1. Losses at the gene ends were 0 bases for V and 0 bases for J; bases not matched to a gene: 3. This CDR3 contains 16 residues. Germline values: CDR1 SGHRS, CDR2 YFSETQ. The CDR3 DNA follows: TGCGCCAGCAGCTTGGGAGGGACAGGGTACCAAGAGACCCAGTACTTC. The encoded protein is CASSLGGTGYQETQYF.